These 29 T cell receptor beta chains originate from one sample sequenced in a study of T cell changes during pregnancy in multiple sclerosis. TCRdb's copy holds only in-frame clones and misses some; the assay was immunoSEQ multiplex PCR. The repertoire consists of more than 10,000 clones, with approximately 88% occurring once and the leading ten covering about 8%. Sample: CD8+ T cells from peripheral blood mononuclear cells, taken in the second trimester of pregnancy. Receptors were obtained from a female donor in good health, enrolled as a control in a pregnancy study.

CDR3 in amino acids: CAWSVGDRVSYTF. For the CDR3, the DNA is TGTGCCTGGAGTGTTGGGGACAGGGTTAGCTACACCTTC. The chain is built from TRBV30 and TRBJ1-2, with TRBD1 matching 9 bases. CDR1 is GTSNPN, CDR2 SVGIG, per germline (reference sequence). J lost 9 bases, V lost 0 bases, and 5 bases had no gene match. This CDR3 region has 13 residues. Combining the CDR3 with reference TRBV30 and TRBJ1-2 gives the whole variable domain SQTIHQWPATLVQPVGSPLSLECTVEGTSNPNLYWYRQAAGRGLQLLFYSVGIGQISSEVPQNLSASRPQDRQFILSSKKLLLSDSGFYLCAWSVGDRVSYTFGSGTRLTVV.

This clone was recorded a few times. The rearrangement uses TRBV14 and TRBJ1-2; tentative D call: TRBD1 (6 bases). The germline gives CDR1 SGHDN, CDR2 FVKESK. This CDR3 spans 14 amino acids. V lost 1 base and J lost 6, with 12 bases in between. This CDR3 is CASSQATGYDGYTF. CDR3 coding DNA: TGTGCCAGCAGCCAAGCTACAGGGTACGATGGCTACACCTTC. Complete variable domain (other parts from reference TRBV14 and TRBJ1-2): EAGVTQFPSHSVIEKGQTVTLRCDPISGHDNLYWYRRVMGKEIKFLLHFVKESKQDESGMPNNRFLAERTGGTYSTLKVQPAELEDSGVYFCASSQATGYDGYTFGSGTRLTVV.

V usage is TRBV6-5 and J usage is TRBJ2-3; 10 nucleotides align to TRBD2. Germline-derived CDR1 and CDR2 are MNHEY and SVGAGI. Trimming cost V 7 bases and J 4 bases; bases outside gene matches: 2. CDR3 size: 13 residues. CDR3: CASKSGGADTQYF. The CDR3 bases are TGTGCCAGCAAGAGCGGGGGGGCAGATACGCAGTATTTT.

DNA of the CDR3: TGTGCCAGCAGAGGGGACTACGACTCCTACAATGAGCAGTTCTTC. Its translation: CASRGDYDSYNEQFF. This chain connects TRBV13 to TRBJ2-1; TRBD2 matches at 7 bases. The CDR3 loop spans 15 amino acids. The ends lost 6 bases at V and 0 bases at J; junction bases unmatched: 5. Germline assignment: CDR1 PRHDT and CDR2 FYEKMQ (reference sequence).

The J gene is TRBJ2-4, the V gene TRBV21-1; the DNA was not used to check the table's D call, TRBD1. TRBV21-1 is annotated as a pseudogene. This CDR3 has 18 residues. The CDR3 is CASSNGTGDLMAKNIQYF. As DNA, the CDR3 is TGTGCCAGCAGCAACGGGACAGGGGACCTTATGGCCAAAAACATTCAGTACTTC.

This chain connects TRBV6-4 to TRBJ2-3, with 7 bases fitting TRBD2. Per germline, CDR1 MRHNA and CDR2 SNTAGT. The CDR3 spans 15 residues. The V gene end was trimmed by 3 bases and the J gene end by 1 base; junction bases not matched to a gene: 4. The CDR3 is CASSEGGSGTDTQYF. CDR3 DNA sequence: TGTGCCAGCAGTGAGGGGGGGAGCGGCACAGATACGCAGTATTTT.

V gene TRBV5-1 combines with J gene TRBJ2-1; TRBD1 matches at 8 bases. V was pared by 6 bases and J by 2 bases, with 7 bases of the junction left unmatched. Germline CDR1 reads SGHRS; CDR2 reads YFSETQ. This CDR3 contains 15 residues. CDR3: CASNSDRATYNEQFF. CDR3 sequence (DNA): TGCGCCAGCAACTCGGACAGGGCGACCTACAATGAGCAGTTCTTC.

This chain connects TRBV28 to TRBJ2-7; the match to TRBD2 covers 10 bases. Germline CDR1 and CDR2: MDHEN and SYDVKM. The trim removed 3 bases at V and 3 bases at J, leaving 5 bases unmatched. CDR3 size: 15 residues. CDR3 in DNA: TGTGCCAGCAGTTTGATGGGACTAGCGTACTACGAGCAGTACTTC. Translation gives CASSLMGLAYYEQYF. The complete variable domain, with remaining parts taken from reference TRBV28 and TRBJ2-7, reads DVKVTQSSRYLVKRTGEKVFLECVQDMDHENMFWYRQDPGLGLRLIYFSYDVKMKEKGDIPEGYSVSREKKERFSLILESASTNQTSMYLCASSLMGLAYYEQYFGPGTRLTVT.

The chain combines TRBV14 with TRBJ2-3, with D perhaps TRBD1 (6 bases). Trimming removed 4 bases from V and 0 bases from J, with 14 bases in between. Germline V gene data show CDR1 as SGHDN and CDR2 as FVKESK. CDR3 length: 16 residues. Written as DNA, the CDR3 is TGTGCCAGCAGCCCCGTAAGGGGGATTAGCACAGATACGCAGTATTTT. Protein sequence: CASSPVRGISTDTQYF.

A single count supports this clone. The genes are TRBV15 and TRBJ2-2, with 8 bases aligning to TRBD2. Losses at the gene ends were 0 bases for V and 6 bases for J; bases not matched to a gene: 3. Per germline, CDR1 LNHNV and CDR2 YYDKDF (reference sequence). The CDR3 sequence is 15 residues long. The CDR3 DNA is TGTGCCACCAGCAGAGATTTCGGGGGGGCCGGGGAGCTGTTTTTT. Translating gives CATSRDFGGAGELFF.

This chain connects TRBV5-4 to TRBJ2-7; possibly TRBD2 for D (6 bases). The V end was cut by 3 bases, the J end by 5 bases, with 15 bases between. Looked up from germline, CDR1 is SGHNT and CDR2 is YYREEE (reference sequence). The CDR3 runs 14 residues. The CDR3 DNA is TGTGCCAGCAGCTACCGGGGAGGTATTGACGAGCAGTACTTC. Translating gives CASSYRGGIDEQYF.

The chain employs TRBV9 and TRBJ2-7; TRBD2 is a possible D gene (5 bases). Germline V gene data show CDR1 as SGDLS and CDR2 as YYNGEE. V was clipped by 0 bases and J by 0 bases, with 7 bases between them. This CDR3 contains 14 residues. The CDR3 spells CASSVVAGSYEQYF. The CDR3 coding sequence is TGTGCCAGCAGCGTAGTTGCGGGCTCCTACGAGCAGTACTTC.

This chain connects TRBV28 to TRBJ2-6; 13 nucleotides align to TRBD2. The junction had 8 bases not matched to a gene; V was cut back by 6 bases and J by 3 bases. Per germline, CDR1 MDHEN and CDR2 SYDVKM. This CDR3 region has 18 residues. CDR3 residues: CASRLTSGRLSGANVLTF. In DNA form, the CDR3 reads TGTGCCAGCAGGTTGACTAGCGGGAGGTTAAGTGGGGCCAACGTCCTGACTTTC.

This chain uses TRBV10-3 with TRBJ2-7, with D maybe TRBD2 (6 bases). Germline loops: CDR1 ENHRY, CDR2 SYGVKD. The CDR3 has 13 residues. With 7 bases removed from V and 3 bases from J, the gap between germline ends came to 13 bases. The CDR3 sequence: CAITEGPGYEQYF. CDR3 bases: TGTGCCATCACGGAGGGGCCGGGCTACGAGCAGTACTTC.

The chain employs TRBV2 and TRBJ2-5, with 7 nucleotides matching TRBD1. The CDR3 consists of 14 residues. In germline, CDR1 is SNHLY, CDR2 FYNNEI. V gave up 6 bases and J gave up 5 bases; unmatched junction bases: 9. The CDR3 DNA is TGTGCCAGCAGCCCGACAGGGTTGGGGGAGACCCAGTACTTC. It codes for CASSPTGLGETQYF.

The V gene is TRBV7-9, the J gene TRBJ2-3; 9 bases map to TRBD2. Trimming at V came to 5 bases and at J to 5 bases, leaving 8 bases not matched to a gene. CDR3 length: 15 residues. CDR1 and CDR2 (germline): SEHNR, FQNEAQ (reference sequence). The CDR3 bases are TGTGCCAGCAGCAGTAGCGGGAGCATTGGAGATACGCAGTATTTT. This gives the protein CASSSSGSIGDTQYF. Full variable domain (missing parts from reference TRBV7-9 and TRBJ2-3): DTGVSQNPRHKITKRGQNVTFRCDPISEHNRLYWYRQTLGQGPEFLTYFQNEAQLEKSRLLSDRFSAERPKGSFSTLEIQRTEQGDSAMYLCASSSSGSIGDTQYFGPGTRLTVL.

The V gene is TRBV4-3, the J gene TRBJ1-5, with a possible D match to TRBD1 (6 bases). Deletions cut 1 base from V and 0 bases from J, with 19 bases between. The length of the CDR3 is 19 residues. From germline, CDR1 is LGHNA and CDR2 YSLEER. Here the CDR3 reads CASSQVLNTGPNSNQPQHF. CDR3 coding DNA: TGCGCCAGCAGCCAAGTTCTGAACACAGGGCCCAATAGCAATCAGCCCCAGCATTTT.

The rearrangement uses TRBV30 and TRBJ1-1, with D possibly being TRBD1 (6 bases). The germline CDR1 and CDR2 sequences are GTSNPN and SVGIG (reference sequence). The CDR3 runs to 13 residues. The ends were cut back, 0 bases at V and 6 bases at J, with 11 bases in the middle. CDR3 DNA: TGTGCCTGGAGTGTAACAGGGTTCTCTGAAGCTTTCTTT. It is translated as CAWSVTGFSEAFF.

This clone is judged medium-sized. CDR3 in amino acids: CASLRGAESETQYF. The CDR3 bases are TGTGCCAGCCTCCGGGGGGCCGAGTCAGAGACCCAGTACTTC. The chain joins TRBV6-1 to TRBJ2-5, with a possible D match to TRBD2 (7 bases). The germline gives CDR1 MNHNS, CDR2 SASEGT. The V end was cut by 8 bases, the J end by 4 bases, with 17 bases between. This CDR3 region has 14 residues.

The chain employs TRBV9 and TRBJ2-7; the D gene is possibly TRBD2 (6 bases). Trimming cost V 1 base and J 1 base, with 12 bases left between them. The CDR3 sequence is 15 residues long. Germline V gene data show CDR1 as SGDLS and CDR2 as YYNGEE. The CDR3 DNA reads TGTGCCAGCAGCGTATCTCCGGGAGCATCCTACGAGCAGTACTTC. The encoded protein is CASSVSPGASYEQYF. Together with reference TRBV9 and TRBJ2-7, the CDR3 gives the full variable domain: DSGVTQTPKHLITATGQRVTLRCSPRSGDLSVYWYQQSLDQGLQFLIQYYNGEERAKGNILERFSAQQFPDLHSELNLSSLELGDSALYFCASSVSPGASYEQYFGPGTRLTVT.

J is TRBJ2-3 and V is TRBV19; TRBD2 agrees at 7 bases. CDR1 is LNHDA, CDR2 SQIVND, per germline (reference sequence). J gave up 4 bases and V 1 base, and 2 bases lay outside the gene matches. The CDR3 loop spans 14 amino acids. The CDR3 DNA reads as TGTGCCAGTAGTATAGGGCGGGAGCCAGATACGCAGTATTTT. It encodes CASSIGREPDTQYF.

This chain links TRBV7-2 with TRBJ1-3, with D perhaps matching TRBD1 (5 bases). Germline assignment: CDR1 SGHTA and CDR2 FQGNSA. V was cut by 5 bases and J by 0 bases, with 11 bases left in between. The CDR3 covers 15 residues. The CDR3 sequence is CASSARQGSGNTIYF. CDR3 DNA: TGTGCCAGCAGCGCCCGGCAGGGCTCTGGAAACACCATATATTTT.

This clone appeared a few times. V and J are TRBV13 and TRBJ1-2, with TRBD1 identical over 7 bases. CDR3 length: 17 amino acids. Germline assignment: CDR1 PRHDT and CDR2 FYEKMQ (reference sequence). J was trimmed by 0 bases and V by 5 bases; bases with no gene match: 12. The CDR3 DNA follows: TGTGCCAGCAGCGGCAAGTCCCTGGACAGGACTAACTATGGCTACACCTTC. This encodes CASSGKSLDRTNYGYTF. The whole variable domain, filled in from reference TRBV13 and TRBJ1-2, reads AAGVIQSPRHLIKEKRETATLKCYPIPRHDTVYWYQQGPGQDPQFLISFYEKMQSDKGSIPDRFSAQQFSDYHSELNMSSLELGDSALYFCASSGKSLDRTNYGYTFGSGTRLTVV.

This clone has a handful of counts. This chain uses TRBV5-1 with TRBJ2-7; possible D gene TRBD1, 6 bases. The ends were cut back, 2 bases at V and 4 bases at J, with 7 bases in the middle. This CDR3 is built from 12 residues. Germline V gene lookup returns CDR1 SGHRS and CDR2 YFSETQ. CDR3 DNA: TGCGCCAGCAGCTTCAGGGGTTACGAGCAGTACTTC. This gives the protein CASSFRGYEQYF. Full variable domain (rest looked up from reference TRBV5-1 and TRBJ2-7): KAGVTQTPRYLIKTRGQQVTLSCSPISGHRSVSWYQQTPGQGLQFLFEYFSETQRNKGNFPGRFSGRQFSNSRSEMNVSTLELGDSALYLCASSFRGYEQYFGPGTRLTVT.

CDR3: CASSLLRVTEAFF. For the CDR3, the DNA is TGTGCCAGCAGTTTACTGAGGGTCACTGAAGCTTTCTTT. This rearrangement joins TRBV28 to TRBJ1-1; D is unresolved. The CDR3 is 13 amino acids. Germline lookup yields CDR1 MDHEN and CDR2 SYDVKM. V lost 2 bases to trimming and J lost 4 bases, with 8 bases between them.

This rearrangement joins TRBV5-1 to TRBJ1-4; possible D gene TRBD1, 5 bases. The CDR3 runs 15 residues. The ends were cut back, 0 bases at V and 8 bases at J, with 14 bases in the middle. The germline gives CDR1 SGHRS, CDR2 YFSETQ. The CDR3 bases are TGCGCCAGCAGCTTGGTTGGGGCCCGTCGAGAAAAACTGTTTTTT. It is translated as CASSLVGARREKLFF. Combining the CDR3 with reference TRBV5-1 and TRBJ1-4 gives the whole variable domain KAGVTQTPRYLIKTRGQQVTLSCSPISGHRSVSWYQQTPGQGLQFLFEYFSETQRNKGNFPGRFSGRQFSNSRSEMNVSTLELGDSALYLCASSLVGARREKLFFGSGTQLSVL.

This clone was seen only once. CDR3 DNA: TGTGCCAGTACCCGGATAGCGGGAGAAGGCACAGATACGCAGTATTTT. Protein product: CASTRIAGEGTDTQYF. This chain joins TRBV2 and TRBJ2-3; 9 bases map to TRBD2. V shed 9 bases and J 1 base; nucleotides not matched to a gene: 11. The CDR3 has 16 amino acids. Germline values: CDR1 SNHLY, CDR2 FYNNEI.

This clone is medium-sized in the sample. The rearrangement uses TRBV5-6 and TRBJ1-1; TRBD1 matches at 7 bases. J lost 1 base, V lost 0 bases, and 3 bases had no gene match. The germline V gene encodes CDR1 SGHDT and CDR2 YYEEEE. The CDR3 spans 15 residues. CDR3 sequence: CASSLDRGTNTEAFF. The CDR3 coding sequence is TGTGCCAGCAGCTTGGACAGGGGAACGAACACTGAAGCTTTCTTT.

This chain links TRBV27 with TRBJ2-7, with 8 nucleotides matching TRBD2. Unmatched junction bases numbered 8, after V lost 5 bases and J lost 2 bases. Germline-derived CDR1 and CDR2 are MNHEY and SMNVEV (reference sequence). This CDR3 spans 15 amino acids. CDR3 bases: TGTGCCAGCAGTCCCACTAGCGGCCAGACCTACGAGCAGTACTTC. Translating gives CASSPTSGQTYEQYF.